The clone carrying this T cell receptor beta chain was detected a few times. What it binds is unknown. This sample is drawn from a study of CD8 T cells in ankylosing spondylitis. Findings and limits, study-wide: Researchers reportedly found disease-linked clones significantly enriched in matched ankylosing spondylitis synovial fluid.

Quantitative 5'-RACE with molecular barcodes produced the TCR beta libraries. MiXCR, run by TCRdb on the 5' RACE reads, gives a single entry per CDR3 protein. Of 200,000 or so distinct CDR3 sequences in the sample, approximately 12% were seen once. The origin of this receptor is a female donor with ankylosing spondylitis or in good health (not recorded which). Sequencing was carried out using blood, either unsorted or a sorted T cell fraction (not recorded which).

The CDR3 DNA is TGTGCCAGCAGACCCGGGGGGGGTCTCTACAATGAGCAGTTCTTC. This gives the protein CASRPGGGLYNEQFF. The V and J genes are TRBV2 and TRBJ2-1; 8 bases fit TRBD2. The CDR3 has 15 residues. V was clipped by 6 bases and J by 3 bases; unmatched bases: 7. The germline CDR1 and CDR2 sequences are SNHLY and FYNNEI.